This T cell receptor beta chain came from a study of cytomegalovirus exposure and HLA in healthy donors. Overall study context: The 110 or so validation repertoires used the same platform as the 666 first-cohort repertoires, a later analysis reported.

Separation from the roughly 700-subject first cohort characterized the approximately 120-subject validation cohort, to which the donors belonged. Germline V CDR1 and CDR2: MNHEY, SMNVEV (reference sequence). This CDR3 is built from 14 residues. With 4 bases clipped from V and 7 bases from J, the junction kept 8 bases outside the gene matches. Libraries were prepared by immunoSEQ multiplex PCR; TCRdb keeps only in-frame clonotypes and omits some of them. Of roughly 200,000 clones in the sample, approximately 89% were seen once. The chain recombines TRBV27 with TRBJ2-5; 8 positions match TRBD1. The TCR originated in a man aged 30-40 years in good health and CMV-seropositive. The sequenced sample was PBMCs. CDR3 coding DNA: TGTGCCAGCAGTTACCAGGGGGCCGTGGGGACCCAGTACTTC. Its translation: CASSYQGAVGTQYF.